This T cell receptor (beta chain) was identified in a study of T cells in Graves' hyperthyroidism and ophthalmopathy. Study-level background: At the time of initial diagnosis and before any treatment, peripheral blood was collected.

Whole-study findings and limits: Ophthalmopathy cases were set apart from stable hyperthyroidism by a 13 V-J model.

Reasons for excluding patients were uncontrolled infection, other autoimmune disease, pregnancy or lactation. Fresh peripheral blood, approximately 9.7 ml, was the source of the PBMCs. There are 14 residues in the CDR3. Trimming shortened V by 2 bases and J by 2 bases, and 10 bases separated the two germline ends. Germline-derived CDR1 and CDR2 are SGHTA and FQGTGA. Amplification of TCR beta CDR3 regions used RNA as the template. HTBI primers were used for first-round RT-PCR of the TCR CDR3. TCRdb processed the multiplex PCR reads anew with MiXCR; each CDR3 protein has one entry. In the table there are approximately 34,000 distinct CDR3 sequences, around 52% of which are singletons. To note about this clonotype: Its specificity is not known.

What was sequenced was blood. The origin of this receptor is a woman in her thirties or forties with Graves' ophthalmopathy. The gene calls are TRBV7-3 and TRBJ2-7; tentatively, D is TRBD2 (6 bases). This CDR3 reads CASSLRRVTYEQYF. In DNA form, the CDR3 reads TGTGCCAGCAGCTTACGGAGGGTGACCTACGAGCAGTACTTC.